The clone carrying this TCR beta chain occurred a few times. Antigen specificity is unknown. These data are taken from a study of cytomegalovirus exposure and HLA in healthy donors. The wider study: Earlier, 90 million to 140 million unique TCR beta sequences were recovered from 170 million or so T cells by an analysis.

The length of the CDR3 is 11 residues. V was cut by 4 bases and J by 13 bases, with 8 bases left in between. Germline V gives CDR1 MDHEN, CDR2 SYDVKM. Points from the study as a whole: One cluster of highly shared sequence variants probably arose as a sequencing artifact. HLA alleles showed associations with 15,000 to 20,000 TCR beta sequences in a later analysis, at a 0.05 false discovery rate. Most sequenced TCRs were rare (though some public TCRs occurred in many donors).

Primers for the PCR totalled 60 Vbeta and 13 Jbeta. Sequencing was performed with immunoSEQ multiplex PCR; in TCRdb, only in-frame clones are kept and a portion is missing. Here the sample spans over 150,000 clones, roughly four fifths being singletons. The chain joins TRBV28 to TRBJ1-6; D remains unclear. The sequencing input was PBMCs. This clonotype originated in a male donor in good health and CMV-seronegative. The CDR3 loop reads CASSSSGPLHF. The CDR3 nucleotides are TGTGCCAGCAGTTCTAGCGGGCCCCTCCACTTT.